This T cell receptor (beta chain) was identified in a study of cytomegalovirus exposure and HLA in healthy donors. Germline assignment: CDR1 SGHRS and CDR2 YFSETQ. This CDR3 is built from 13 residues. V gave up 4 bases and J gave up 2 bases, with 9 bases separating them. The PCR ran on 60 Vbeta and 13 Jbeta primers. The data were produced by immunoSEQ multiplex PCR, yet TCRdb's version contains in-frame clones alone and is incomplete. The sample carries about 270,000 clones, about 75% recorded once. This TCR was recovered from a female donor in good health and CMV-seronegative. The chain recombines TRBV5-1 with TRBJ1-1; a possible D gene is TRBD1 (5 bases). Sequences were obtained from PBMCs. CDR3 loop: CASSTRVNTEAFF. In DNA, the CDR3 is TGCGCCAGCAGCACCAGGGTTAACACTGAAGCTTTCTTT.